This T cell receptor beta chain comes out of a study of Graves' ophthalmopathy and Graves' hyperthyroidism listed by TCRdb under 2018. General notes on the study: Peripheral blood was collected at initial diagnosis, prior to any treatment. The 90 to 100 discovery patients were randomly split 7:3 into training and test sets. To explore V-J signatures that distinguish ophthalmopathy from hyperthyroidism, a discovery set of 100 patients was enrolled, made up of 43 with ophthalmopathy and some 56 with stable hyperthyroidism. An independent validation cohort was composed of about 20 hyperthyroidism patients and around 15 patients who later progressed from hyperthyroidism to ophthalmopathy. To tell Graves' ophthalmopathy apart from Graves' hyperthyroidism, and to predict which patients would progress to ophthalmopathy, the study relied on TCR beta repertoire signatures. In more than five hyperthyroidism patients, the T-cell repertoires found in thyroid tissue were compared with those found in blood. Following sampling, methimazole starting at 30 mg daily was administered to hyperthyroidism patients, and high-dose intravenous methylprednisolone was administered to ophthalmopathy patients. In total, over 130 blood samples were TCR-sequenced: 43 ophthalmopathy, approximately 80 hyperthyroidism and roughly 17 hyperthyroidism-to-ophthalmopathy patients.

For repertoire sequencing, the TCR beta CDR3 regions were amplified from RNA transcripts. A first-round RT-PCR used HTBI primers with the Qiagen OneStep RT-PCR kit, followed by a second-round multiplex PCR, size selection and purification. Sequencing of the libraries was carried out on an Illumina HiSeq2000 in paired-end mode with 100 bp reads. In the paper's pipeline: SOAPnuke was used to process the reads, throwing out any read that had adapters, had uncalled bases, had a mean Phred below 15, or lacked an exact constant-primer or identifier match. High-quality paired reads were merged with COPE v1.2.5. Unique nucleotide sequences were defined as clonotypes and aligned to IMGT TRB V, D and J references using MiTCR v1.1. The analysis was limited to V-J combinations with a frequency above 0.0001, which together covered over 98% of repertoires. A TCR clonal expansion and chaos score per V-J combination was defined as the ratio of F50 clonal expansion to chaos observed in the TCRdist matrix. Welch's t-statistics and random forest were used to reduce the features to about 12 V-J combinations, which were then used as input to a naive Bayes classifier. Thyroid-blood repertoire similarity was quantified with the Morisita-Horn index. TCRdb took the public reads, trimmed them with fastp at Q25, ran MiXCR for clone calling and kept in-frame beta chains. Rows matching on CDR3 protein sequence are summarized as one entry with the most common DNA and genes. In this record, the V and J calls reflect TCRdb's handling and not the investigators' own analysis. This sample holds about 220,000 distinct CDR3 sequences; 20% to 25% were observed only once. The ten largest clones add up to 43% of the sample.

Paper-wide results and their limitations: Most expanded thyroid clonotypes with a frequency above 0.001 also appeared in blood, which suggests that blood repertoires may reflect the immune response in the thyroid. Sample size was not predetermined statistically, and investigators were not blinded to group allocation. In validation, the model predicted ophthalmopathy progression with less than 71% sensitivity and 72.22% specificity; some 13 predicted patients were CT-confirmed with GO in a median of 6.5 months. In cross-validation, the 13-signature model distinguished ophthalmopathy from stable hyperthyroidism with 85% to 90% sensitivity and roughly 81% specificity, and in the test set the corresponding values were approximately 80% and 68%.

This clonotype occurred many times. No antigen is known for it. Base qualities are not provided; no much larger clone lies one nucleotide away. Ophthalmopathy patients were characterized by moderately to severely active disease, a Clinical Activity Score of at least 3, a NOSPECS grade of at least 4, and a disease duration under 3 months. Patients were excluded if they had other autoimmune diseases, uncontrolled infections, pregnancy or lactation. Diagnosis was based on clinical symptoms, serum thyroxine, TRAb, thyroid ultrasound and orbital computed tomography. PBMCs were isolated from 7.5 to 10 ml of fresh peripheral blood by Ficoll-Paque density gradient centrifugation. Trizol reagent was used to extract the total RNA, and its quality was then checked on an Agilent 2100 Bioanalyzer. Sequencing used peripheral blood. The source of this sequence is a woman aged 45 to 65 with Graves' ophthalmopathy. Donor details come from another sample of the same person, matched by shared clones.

The CDR3 reads as follows: CASSQDRIGYTF. The DNA sequence follows: TGTGCCAGCAGCCAGGACAGGATTGGCTACACCTTC. The chain uses TRBV12-3 or TRBV12-4 and TRBJ1-2, and 7 junction bases match TRBD1. V is pruned by 6 bases and J by 7 bases, leaving 5 bases of the junction without a gene match. The CDR3 holds 12 amino acids from the cysteine to the phenylalanine. Only CDR3 DNA remains: 36 bases, in frame from the first base.